Shown below are 18 T cell receptor beta chains from a single sample sequenced in a study of early T cells in non-severe SARS-CoV-2 infection. TCRdb reprocessed the 5' RACE reads with MiXCR, giving one entry per CDR3 protein. The profile shows 20,000 to 25,000 distinct CDR3 sequences, around 4% of them singletons. The sequenced sample was whole blood. The receptors derive from an adult who was a healthcare worker with PCR-confirmed SARS-CoV-2 infection or an uninfected control (not recorded which).

This clonotype was counted between two and nine times. The chain has TRBV6-6 and TRBJ1-2, with D maybe TRBD1 (5 bases). Trimming shortened V by 3 bases and J by 4 bases, and 12 bases separated the two germline ends. Germline V gene data show CDR1 as MNHNY and CDR2 as SVGAGI (reference sequence). The CDR3 consists of 14 residues. The CDR3 protein is CASSYSGGTYGYTF. In DNA, the CDR3 is TGTGCCAGCAGTTATTCAGGAGGGACCTATGGCTACACCTTC.

This clonotype was observed many times. The gene calls are TRBV13 and TRBJ1-1, with D possibly matching TRBD1 (6 bases). CDR3 length equals 15 residues. The germline V gene encodes CDR1 PRHDT and CDR2 FYEKMQ (reference sequence). V lost 0 bases to trimming and J lost 6 bases, with 14 bases between them. CDR3 sequence reads: CASSLGLGGAPEAFF. In DNA form, the CDR3 reads TGTGCCAGCAGCTTAGGCCTAGGGGGAGCCCCTGAAGCTTTCTTT.

This clonotype was seen repeatedly, ten times or more. J is TRBJ2-1 and V is TRBV7-6; possible D gene TRBD2, 6 bases. The ends were cut back, 8 bases at V and 6 bases at J, with 11 bases in the middle. The CDR3 is 12 amino acids. CDR1 is SGHVS and CDR2 is FNYEAQ in the germline V gene. The CDR3: CASGGSGNEQFF. DNA for the CDR3: TGTGCCAGCGGGGGTAGCGGCAATGAGCAGTTCTTC.

This clonotype was detected only a few times. The chain is built from TRBV9 and TRBJ1-4; 9 bases align to TRBD1. The CDR3 totals 14 residues. Germline CDR1 SGDLS, CDR2 YYNGEE. V dropped 3 bases and J dropped 7; count of bases not matched to a gene: 4. This CDR3 is CASSAGQGSEKLFF. The CDR3, as DNA: TGTGCCAGCAGCGCGGGACAGGGTAGTGAAAAACTGTTTTTT.

V is TRBV18 and J is TRBJ1-3, with D unclear. Germline CDR1 is KGHSH and CDR2 is LQKENI. This CDR3 spans 16 amino acids. The V end lost 0 bases, the J end lost 4 bases, and 13 bases lay between the germline ends. For the CDR3, the DNA is TGTGCCAGCTCACCACCGGTTAAGGTAGCCGGAAACACCATATATTTT. Translated, it gives CASSPPVKVAGNTIYF.

In this sample, this clonotype turned up many times. The J gene is TRBJ2-7, the V gene TRBV7-2; TRBD2 is a possible D gene (5 bases). Germline V gives CDR1 SGHTA, CDR2 FQGNSA. V shed 1 base and J shed 2 bases, with 9 bases lying between them. CDR3 length: 14 amino acids. CDR3 in amino acids: CASSLERGPYEQYF. The CDR3 coding sequence is TGTGCCAGCAGCTTAGAACGGGGTCCCTACGAGCAGTACTTC.

This clonotype occurred many times. The chain uses TRBV2 and TRBJ1-5; 10 bases agree with TRBD1. The CDR3 contains 15 residues. J lost 2 bases, V lost 8 bases, and 6 bases had no gene match. The germline gives CDR1 SNHLY, CDR2 FYNNEI. Here the CDR3 reads CASVRGTGGNQPQHF. CDR3 sequence (DNA): TGTGCCAGCGTCAGGGGGACAGGGGGCAATCAGCCCCAGCATTTT.

This clonotype was observed a handful of times. The chain has TRBV18 and TRBJ2-1; possible D gene TRBD2, 6 bases. This CDR3 contains 14 residues. Germline CDR1 and CDR2: KGHSH and LQKENI. Trimming left V 0 bases short and J 9 bases short, with 12 bases between. This chain's CDR3 is CASSPPGGSAEQFF. The CDR3 region has the DNA TGTGCCAGCTCACCACCGGGGGGATCCGCTGAGCAGTTCTTC.

This clonotype was observed a few times. The chain combines TRBV29-1 with TRBJ2-7, with D maybe TRBD1 (5 bases). Trimming removed 4 bases from V and 4 bases from J, with 14 bases in between. Germline assignment: CDR1 SQVTM and CDR2 ANQGSEA. The CDR3 consists of 13 residues. The CDR3 region is CSVVTSGRYEQYF. CDR3 DNA: TGCAGCGTTGTAACTTCAGGGCGATACGAGCAGTACTTC.

CDR3 protein: CASSFGTLTDTQYF. The CDR3 DNA reads as TGTGCCAGCAGCTTCGGGACTCTCACAGATACGCAGTATTTT. V is TRBV7-9 and J is TRBJ2-3, with a tentative D call TRBD2 (6 bases). The germline gives CDR1 SEHNR, CDR2 FQNEAQ (reference sequence). The V end lost 3 bases, the J end lost 2 bases, and 9 bases lay between the germline ends. The CDR3 is made up of 14 amino acids.

Comments on this clonotype: This may be a read error: a much more frequent sequence differs by one nucleotide. The chain couples TRBV25-1 to TRBJ2-7; D is undetermined. V lost 3 bases, J lost 9 bases, and 15 bases lay in between. Per the germline V gene, CDR1 is MGHDK and CDR2 is SYGVNS. The CDR3 is 13 residues long. This chain's CDR3 is CASSESGPGGQYF. As DNA, the CDR3 is TGTGCCAGCAGTGAGTCAGGCCCCGGCGGGCAGTACTTC.

This clonotype has a count of ten or more. The rearrangement links TRBV7-2 to TRBJ2-5; TRBD1 is a possible D gene (5 bases). Trimming shortened V by 1 base and J by 5 bases, and 14 bases separated the two germline ends. Germline CDR1 is SGHTA and CDR2 is FQGNSA. The CDR3 runs to 15 residues. As DNA, the CDR3 is TGTGCCAGCAGCTTAGATCGGCGACAGAGTGAGACCCAGTACTTC. Its translation: CASSLDRRQSETQYF.

This clonotype was seen at least ten times. V is TRBV24-1 and J is TRBJ2-1; D gene uncertain. The V gene's germline CDR1 is KGHDR and CDR2 SFDVKD. The CDR3 length is 16 residues. The V end was cut by 4 bases, the J end by 4 bases, with 16 bases between. DNA of the CDR3: TGTGCCACCAGTGAACCCGGTCCCACGATTTACAATGAGCAGTTCTTC. Translated: CATSEPGPTIYNEQFF.

This chain links TRBV11-2 with TRBJ2-1; no clear D. The V gene lost 7 bases and the J gene lost 0 bases, with 13 bases spanning the gap. Germline V gene sequence: CDR1 SGHAT, CDR2 FQNNGV. The CDR3 runs 15 residues. Here the CDR3 DNA reads TGTGCCAGCACCTTTCCAGGAAACTCCTACAATGAGCAGTTCTTC. Encoded protein: CASTFPGNSYNEQFF.

This clonotype was found many times. The chain recombines TRBV12-5 with TRBJ2-1; TRBD2 is a possible D gene (5 bases). In germline, CDR1 is LGHNT, CDR2 FRNRAP. Trimming stripped 3 bases from V and 10 bases from J, with 7 bases between. The CDR3 consists of 11 residues. The CDR3 is CASGFRLEQFF. CDR3 bases: TGTGCTAGTGGTTTCCGACTAGAGCAGTTCTTC.

This clonotype was detected a few times. CDR3 loop: CAIEDGYSYEQYF. The CDR3 DNA reads TGTGCCATCGAGGACGGATACTCCTACGAGCAGTACTTC. The rearrangement joins TRBV10-3 to TRBJ2-7; D not resolved. The CDR3 covers 13 residues. The germline CDR1 and CDR2 sequences are ENHRY and SYGVKD. Trimming cost V 8 bases and J 0 bases, with 11 bases left between them.

At least ten counts were recorded for this clonotype. The rearrangement joins TRBV20-1 to TRBJ2-6; D tentatively fits TRBD1 or TRBD2 (5 bases each). V lost 1 base, J lost 0 bases, and 16 bases lay in between. Germline V gene data show CDR1 as DFQATT and CDR2 as SNEGSKA (reference sequence). This CDR3 is built from 18 residues. As DNA, the CDR3 is TGCAGTGCTAGAGTGGGGGACGAGAAAGACTCTGGGGCCAACGTCCTGACTTTC. It codes for CSARVGDEKDSGANVLTF.

This clonotype was detected a few times. This chain uses TRBV18 with TRBJ1-6; D remains unclear. The CDR3 spans 16 residues. Trimming removed 0 bases at V and 7 bases at J, with 13 bases between. Germline values: CDR1 KGHSH, CDR2 LQKENI. The CDR3 nucleotides are TGTGCCAGCTCACCACCTAACCGCGGGAACAATTCACCCCTCCACTTT. It yields the protein CASSPPNRGNNSPLHF.